The source of this T cell receptor beta chain is a study of blood T cell repertoires in COVID-19 (dated by TCRdb to about 2020). For the study in its entirety: Samples from collaborators originated in the United States, Italy and Spain and spanned both the acute and convalescent phases of COVID-19. The prospective study material was composed of cDNA or gDNA derived from T cells, B-cell-depleted T cells, or PBMCs. A de-identified subject ID, COVID-19 status, age in years and sex were almost always included in the sample metadata. Subjects who had been exposed to COVID-19, were actively infected with it, or had recovered from it provided the deeply sampled blood TCRbeta repertoires that made up the dataset. The repertoires were released in a freely available public database intended as a resource for research on the immune response to SARS-CoV-2. Where HLA class I and class II types were available, the types were taken from metadata supplied by the sample provider, not from assay-based typing. Samples were obtained from the ongoing ImmuneRACE study (first 160 participants) and from 1,254 subjects provided by 6 global collaborators.

TCRbeta CDR3 regions were amplified from genomic DNA using the immunoSEQ Assay, a bias-controlled multiplex PCR. The study's processing was this. Within the assay, amplification of reference gene primers was used to estimate how many nucleated cells each sample contained. To quantify the absolute abundance of each unique TCRbeta CDR3 rearrangement, sequence reads were collapsed and filtered. For each sample, productive Simpson clonality was calculated as the square root of Simpson's diversity index over productive rearrangements. TCRdb re-hosts the immuneACCESS table, in-frame sequences only. Its copies lack some clones; in the studies checked, an unresolved V gene accounts for under half of them, and the cause for the rest is not known. D and trimming come from the DNA, and the V and J calls and clone size come from that table. This sample holds under 400,000 clones; 80% to 90% were observed only once. Of the sample, approximately 4% is held by the ten largest clones.

Broader findings and caveats from the paper: Clinical and demographic metadata were provided uncurated, with the amount varying by source and participant.

About this clone itself: Its antigen is still unknown. There are no base qualities to consult, and no much larger clone falls within one base.

Enrolling through a virtual design, the prospective study's participants ranged in age from roughly 18 to 89 years and lived across 24 United States geographic areas. Cohort assignment in the prospective study relied on participant-reported clinical history from a screening survey and a study questionnaire. In the prospective study, mobile phlebotomists collected whole blood, serum and a nasopharyngeal or oropharyngeal swab from each participant. Additional blood draws and questionnaires over an approximately 2-month period could optionally be provided by prospective study participants. Before DNA extraction, prospective study blood samples were shipped either frozen or at room temperature. Material: PBMCs or T cells enriched from blood (not recorded which). The TCR comes from a woman aged 40 to 55 with acute COVID-19.

This receptor carries the CDR3 CASSYSRQGAGNTIYF. The DNA is as follows: TGTGCCAGCAGTTACTCCCGACAGGGGGCCGGAAACACCATATATTTT. The chain couples TRBV6-5 to TRBJ1-3; 10 middle bases align to TRBD1. There are 16 amino acids in the CDR3, from cysteine to phenylalanine inclusive. CDR3 DNA only is kept here, 48 bases in frame from base 1. The germline V gene encodes CDR1 MNHEY and CDR2 SVGAGI. Relative to germline, V is missing 0 bases and J is missing 4 bases, with 3 bases of the junction outside any gene match.